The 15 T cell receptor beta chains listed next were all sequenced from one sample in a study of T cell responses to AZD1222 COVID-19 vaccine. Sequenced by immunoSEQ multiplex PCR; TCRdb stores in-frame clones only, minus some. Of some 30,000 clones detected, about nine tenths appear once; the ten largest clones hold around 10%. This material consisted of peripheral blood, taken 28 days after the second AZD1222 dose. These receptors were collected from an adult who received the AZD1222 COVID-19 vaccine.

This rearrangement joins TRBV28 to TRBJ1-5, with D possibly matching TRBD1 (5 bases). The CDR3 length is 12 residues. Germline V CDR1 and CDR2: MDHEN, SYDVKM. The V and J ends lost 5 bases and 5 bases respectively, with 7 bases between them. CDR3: CASSGTHQPQHF. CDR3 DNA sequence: TGTGCCAGCAGTGGGACGCATCAGCCCCAGCATTTT.

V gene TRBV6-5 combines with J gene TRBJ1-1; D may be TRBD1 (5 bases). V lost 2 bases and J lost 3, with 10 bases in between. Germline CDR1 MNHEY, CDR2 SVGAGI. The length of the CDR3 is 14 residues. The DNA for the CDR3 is TGTGCCAGCAGTTACGGGGACCTTTACACTGAAGCTTTCTTT. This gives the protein CASSYGDLYTEAFF.

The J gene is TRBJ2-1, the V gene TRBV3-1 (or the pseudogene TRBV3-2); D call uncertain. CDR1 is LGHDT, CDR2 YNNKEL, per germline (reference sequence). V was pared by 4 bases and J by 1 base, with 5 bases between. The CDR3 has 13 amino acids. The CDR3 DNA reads TGTGCCAGCAGCCTGAATTCCTACAATGAGCAGTTCTTC. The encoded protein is CASSLNSYNEQFF.

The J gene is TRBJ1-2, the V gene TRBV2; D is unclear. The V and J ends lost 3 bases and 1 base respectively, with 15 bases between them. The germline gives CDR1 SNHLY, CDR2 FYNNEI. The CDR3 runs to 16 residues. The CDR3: CASSDWAPNDNYGYTF. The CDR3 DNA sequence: TGTGCCAGCAGTGACTGGGCTCCCAATGATAACTATGGCTACACCTTC. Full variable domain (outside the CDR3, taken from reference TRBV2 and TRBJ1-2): EPEVTQTPSHQVTQMGQEVILRCVPISNHLYFYWYRQILGQKVEFLVSFYNNEISEKSEIFDDQFSVERPDGSNFTLKIRSTKLEDSAMYFCASSDWAPNDNYGYTFGSGTRLTVV.

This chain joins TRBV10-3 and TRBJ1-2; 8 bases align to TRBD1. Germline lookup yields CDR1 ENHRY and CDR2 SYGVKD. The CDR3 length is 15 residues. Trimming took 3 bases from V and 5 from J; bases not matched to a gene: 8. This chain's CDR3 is CAISDPDRAGYGYTF. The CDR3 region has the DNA TGTGCCATCAGTGACCCGGACAGGGCAGGATATGGCTACACCTTC.

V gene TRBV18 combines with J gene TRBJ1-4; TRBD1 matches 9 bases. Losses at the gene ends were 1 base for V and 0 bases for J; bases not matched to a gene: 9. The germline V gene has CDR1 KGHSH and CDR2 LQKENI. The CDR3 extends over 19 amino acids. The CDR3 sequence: CASSPRHRGLTATNEKLFF. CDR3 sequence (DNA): TGTGCCAGCTCACCACGCCACAGGGGGCTTACAGCAACTAATGAAAAACTGTTTTTT.

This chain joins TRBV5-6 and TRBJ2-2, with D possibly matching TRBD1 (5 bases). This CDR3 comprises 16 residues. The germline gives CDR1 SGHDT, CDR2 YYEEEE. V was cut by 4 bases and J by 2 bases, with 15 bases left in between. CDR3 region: CASSPRVQENTGELFF. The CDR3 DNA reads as TGTGCCAGCAGCCCCAGGGTGCAGGAAAACACCGGGGAGCTGTTTTTT.

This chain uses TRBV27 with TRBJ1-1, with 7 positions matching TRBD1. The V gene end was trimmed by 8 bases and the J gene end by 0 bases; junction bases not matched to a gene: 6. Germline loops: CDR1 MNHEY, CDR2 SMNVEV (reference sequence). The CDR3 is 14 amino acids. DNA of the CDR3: TGTGCCAGCGGACGACAGGGTTTGAACACTGAAGCTTTCTTT. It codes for CASGRQGLNTEAFF.

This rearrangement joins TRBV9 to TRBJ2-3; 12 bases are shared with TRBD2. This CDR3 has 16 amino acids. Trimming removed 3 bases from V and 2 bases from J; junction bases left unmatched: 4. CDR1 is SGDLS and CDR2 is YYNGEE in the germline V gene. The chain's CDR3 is CASSGLAGGPTDTQYF. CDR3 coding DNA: TGTGCCAGCAGCGGTCTAGCGGGAGGGCCCACAGATACGCAGTATTTT.

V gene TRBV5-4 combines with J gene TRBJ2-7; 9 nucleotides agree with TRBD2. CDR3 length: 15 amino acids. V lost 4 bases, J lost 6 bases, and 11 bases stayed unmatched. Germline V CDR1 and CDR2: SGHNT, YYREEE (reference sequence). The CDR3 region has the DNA TGTGCCAGCAGCCTGGATCCGGGACTAGCCACCGAGCAGTACTTC. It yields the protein CASSLDPGLATEQYF.

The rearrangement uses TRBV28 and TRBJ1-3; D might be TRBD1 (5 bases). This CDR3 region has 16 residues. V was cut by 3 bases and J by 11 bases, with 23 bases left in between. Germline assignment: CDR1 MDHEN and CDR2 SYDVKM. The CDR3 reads CASSLRDGSPPRPIYF. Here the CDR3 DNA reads TGTGCCAGCAGTTTGAGGGACGGGAGTCCCCCGAGACCCATATATTTT.

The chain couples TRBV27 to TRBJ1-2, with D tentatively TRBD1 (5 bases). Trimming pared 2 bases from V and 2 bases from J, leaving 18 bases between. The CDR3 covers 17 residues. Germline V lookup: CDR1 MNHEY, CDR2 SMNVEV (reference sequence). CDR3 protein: CASSLNQLLGLNYGYTF. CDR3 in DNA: TGTGCCAGCAGTTTAAATCAACTCCTGGGACTGAACTATGGCTACACCTTC.

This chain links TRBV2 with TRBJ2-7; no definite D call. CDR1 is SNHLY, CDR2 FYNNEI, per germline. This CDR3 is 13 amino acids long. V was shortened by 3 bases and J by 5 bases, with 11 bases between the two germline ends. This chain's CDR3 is CASSENLPDEQYF. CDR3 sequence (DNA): TGTGCCAGCAGTGAGAACCTACCCGACGAGCAGTACTTC.

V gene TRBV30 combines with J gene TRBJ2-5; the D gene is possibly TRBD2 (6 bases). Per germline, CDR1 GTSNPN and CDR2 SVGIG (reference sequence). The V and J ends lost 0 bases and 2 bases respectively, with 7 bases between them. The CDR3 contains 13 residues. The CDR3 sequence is CAWSVGRQETQYF. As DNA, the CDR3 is TGTGCCTGGAGTGTGGGGAGGCAAGAGACCCAGTACTTC. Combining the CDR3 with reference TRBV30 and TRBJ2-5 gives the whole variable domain SQTIHQWPATLVQPVGSPLSLECTVEGTSNPNLYWYRQAAGRGLQLLFYSVGIGQISSEVPQNLSASRPQDRQFILSSKKLLLSDSGFYLCAWSVGRQETQYFGPGTRLLVL.

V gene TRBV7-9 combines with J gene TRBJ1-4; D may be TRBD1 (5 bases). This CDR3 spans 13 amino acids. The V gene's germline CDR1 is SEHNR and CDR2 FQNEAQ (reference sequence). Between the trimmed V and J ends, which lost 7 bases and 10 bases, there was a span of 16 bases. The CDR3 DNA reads TGTGCCAGCATGGATCGGGGGGTGGGAAAACTGTTTTTT. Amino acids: CASMDRGVGKLFF.